Detailed here is one T cell receptor beta chain. Its target is unknown. The data were taken from a study of OX40 agonist ivuxolimab in advanced cancers. V trimming: 7 bases; J trimming: 1 base; junction bases outside the gene matches: 4. The CDR3 consists of 14 residues. Germline V CDR1 and CDR2: SNHLY, FYNNEI. Baseline, cycle 4 day 1, and cycle 7 day 1 were the blood sampling points. General observations from the study: Expanded peripheral T cells had an undetermined antigen specificity.

TCRdb's table, derived via immunoSEQ multiplex PCR, lists solely in-frame clones and lacks some. The repertoire includes some 68,000 clones, 88% of them detected once, and 1% sits in the top ten. The sequence was obtained from an adult with an advanced solid tumor such as melanoma, head and neck, liver or kidney cancer. V is TRBV2 and J is TRBJ1-5, with 7 positions matching TRBD1. Specimen: CD4+ or CD8+ T cells sorted from blood, collected in a trial of the OX40 agonist ivuxolimab. The CDR3 DNA reads as TGTGCCAGCAAACAGGGGCTCAGCAATCAGCCCCAGCATTTT. Translation: CASKQGLSNQPQHF.